This record looks at one T cell receptor (beta chain) sequence and its context. CDR3 length: 15 residues. Trimming cost V 3 bases and J 0 bases; bases outside gene matches: 2. Germline CDR1 is MGHRA and CDR2 is YSYEKL. This sample stems from a study of blood T cell repertoires in COVID-19. Using immunoSEQ multiplex PCR, the repertoire was profiled, and TCRdb retains in-frame clones only, with some absent. The repertoire consists of hundreds of thousands of clones, with 90% occurring once and the leading ten covering approximately 1.5%. This receptor was obtained from a woman aged 18-35 years with acute COVID-19. J is TRBJ1-3 and V is TRBV4-1; 7 bases fit TRBD1. The sequenced sample consisted of PBMCs or T cells enriched from blood (not recorded which). CDR3 residues: CASSQGQSSGNTIYF. The CDR3 DNA reads TGCGCCAGCAGCCAGGGACAGAGCTCTGGAAACACCATATATTTT.